These T cell receptor beta chains were read from a single sample in a study of cytomegalovirus exposure and HLA in healthy donors. This table comes from immunoSEQ multiplex PCR, and its TCRdb copy is limited to in-frame clones, with some not included. Here the sample spans approximately 210,000 clones, 75% to 85% being singletons. Sequenced material: PBMCs. The receptor source for this set is a woman aged 45 to 65 in good health and CMV-seronegative. CDR3s include the opening cysteine and the closing phenylalanine or tryptophan. Each record gives: clone size, D gene, J gene, V gene, CDR3 protein, CDR3 DNA. The D gene is left open where the match is weak. Clone size is given for some rows only: seen once, a few or many times, or a class if the clone is expanded.

.	TRBD2	TRBJ2-1	TRBV2	CASRGLGSGGSVGQFF	TGTGCCAGCAGGGGCCTAGGGAGCGGGGGCTCGGTCGGGCAGTTCTTC
.	TRBD2	TRBJ2-3	TRBV5-6	CASSLYSGGTTDTQYF	TGTGCCAGCAGCCTGTATAGCGGGGGGACCACAGATACGCAGTATTTT
few	.	TRBJ1-1	TRBV6-6	CASSYSQDTEAFF	TGTGCCAGCAGTTACTCCCAGGACACTGAAGCTTTCTTT
.	TRBD2	TRBJ2-3	TRBV5-4	CASSLSGTGDTQYF	TGTGCCAGCAGCCTTAGCGGGACCGGAGATACGCAGTATTTT
.	.	TRBJ2-1	TRBV20-1	CSARDANEQFF	TGCAGTGCTAGAGATGCGAATGAGCAGTTCTTC
.	TRBD2	TRBJ2-1	TRBV7-9	CASSFTSGSYNEQFF	TGTGCCAGCAGCTTCACTAGCGGGTCCTACAATGAGCAGTTCTTC
.	TRBD1	TRBJ1-5	TRBV19	CASSIGAGGNQPQHF	TGTGCCAGTAGTATAGGGGCAGGGGGGAATCAGCCCCAGCATTTT
.	.	TRBJ1-2	TRBV19	CASSSQASGGGYTF	TGTGCCAGTAGTAGCCAAGCCTCCGGGGGTGGCTACACCTTC
.	.	TRBJ2-7	TRBV15	CATNLWTTYSYEQYF	TGTGCCACCAATCTTTGGACTACCTACTCCTACGAGCAGTACTTC
once	TRBD1	TRBJ1-2	TRBV7-8	CASSLEGARGYGYTF	TGTGCCAGCAGCTTAGAGGGGGCGCGGGGCTATGGCTACACCTTC
.	TRBD2	TRBJ2-7	TRBV7-2	CASSLGGLAEQYF	TGTGCCAGCAGCTTAGGGGGACTAGCGGAGCAGTACTTC
.	.	TRBJ1-1	TRBV18	CASSSQGSTEAFF	TGTGCCAGCTCAAGCCAGGGGTCCACTGAAGCTTTCTTT
.	TRBD1	TRBJ2-7	TRBV2	CASSSTGVSYEQYF	TGTGCCAGCAGTTCTACAGGGGTCTCCTACGAGCAGTACTTC
few	TRBD1	TRBJ1-1	TRBV27	CASSFVLLGGVTEAFF	TGTGCCAGCAGTTTTGTTTTATTAGGGGGCGTCACTGAAGCTTTCTTT
.	TRBD2	TRBJ2-3	TRBV5-4	CASSLNGRVFTDTQYF	TGTGCCAGCAGCTTGAACGGGAGGGTCTTCACAGATACGCAGTATTTT